This entry describes one TCR beta chain. First-strand cDNA used TRAV- and TRBV-specific primers, covering alpha and beta chains. TCRs underwent around 20 PCR cycles of amplification with a constant-region primer and V-primer adapter. With in vitro transcription, the isolated mRNA was amplified. Using its own MiXCR run on the reads, TCRdb lists one record per CDR3 protein. The sample has roughly 90,000 distinct CDR3 sequences, approximately 22% seen once. This entry belongs to a study of low-dose radiotherapy and immunotherapy resistance in tumors. Study details: Cohort 1 was given 0.5 Gy fractions every 2 weeks, 6.5 Gy in total. While receiving nivolumab 240 mg every two weeks, patients also received ipilimumab 1 mg/kg every six weeks, both intravenously.

The time point here: after trial treatment. As for treatment: LDRT plus nivolumab, ipilimumab, low-dose cyclophosphamide and aspirin (RACIN trial). Sequences were derived from PBMCs, sampled after low-dose radiotherapy plus immunotherapy. The clonotype was recovered from a female donor with ovarian cancer.

CDR3 nucleotide sequence: TGTGCCAGCAGGACCTCGGAACTAGCGGGAGGCTACGAGCAGTACTTC. Residues: CASRTSELAGGYEQYF. V gene TRBV6-6 combines with J gene TRBJ2-7, with 12 bases fitting TRBD2. Trimming at V came to 6 bases and at J to 3 bases, leaving 9 bases not matched to a gene. Germline V gene data show CDR1 as MNHNY and CDR2 as SVGAGI (reference sequence). The CDR3 has 16 residues.